The TCR beta chain under discussion was sequenced for a study of T cells expressing NK-cell markers. Study context: CD3+CD56+NKG2C+, CD3+CD56+NKG2C- and CD3+CD56-NKG2C+ T cells, once sorted, supplied the TCR beta repertoires.

TCRdb reanalyzed the 5' RACE reads and collapses them to one entry per CDR3 protein, without DNA. The listing records around 550,000 distinct CDR3 sequences. As regards this clonotype: Antigen specificity is unknown.

Overall study results and limits: Unclear, still, was the HCMV specificity of the expanded NKG2C+ T cell clones.

In germline, CDR1 is MNHNS, CDR2 SASEGT. The CDR3 is 17 amino acids. J is TRBJ1-1 and V is TRBV6-1. The sequence was collected from a man aged 18 to 30 in good health. Specimen: blood T cells: a sorted CD56 or NKG2C T cell subset, CD4+ or CD8+ T cells, or bulk PBMC T cells (not recorded which). CDR3 sequence: CASSPPGGPNRDTEAFF.